The present entry profiles one TCR beta chain with its context. No antigen is known for it. Base quality data are lacking; no much larger clone is found one base away. Trimming takes 1 base from V and 3 bases from J, and the germline ends sit 11 bases apart. Including cysteine and phenylalanine, the CDR3 has 15 amino acids. The read is trimmed to its CDR3 DNA, 45 bases read in frame from base 1. CDR1 and CDR2 were assigned from the germline V gene as MGHRA and YSYEKL. Library method: the immunoSEQ multiplex PCR assay. A mixture of 60 forward primers for TCR Vbeta segments and 13 reverse primers for TCR Jbeta segments was used in the multiplex PCR. A multiplex PCR assay on genomic DNA amplified the CDR3 region of rearranged TCR beta genes. On the Illumina HiSeq System, the amplified TCR beta libraries were sequenced as 87-base-pair reads. In the source study's methods: Across the 500 to 700 repertoires, a later analysis counted 78 million or so unique TCR beta chains, some 11 million of which were shared by at least two donors. A nearest-neighbor algorithm error-corrected the raw reads and collapsed the reads into unique sequences, merging closely related sequences to remove PCR and sequencing errors. Alignment of CDR3 sequences to IMGT reference sequences was used to assign V, D and J gene segments. For a sequence to be retained, a match of at least six nucleotides to both a V gene segment and a J gene segment was required. A rearrangement was called productive if the CDR3 had no stop codons and remained in frame with V and J, and every other rearrangement was called non-productive. CDR3 was defined according to IMGT convention as the region running from the second conserved V-encoded cysteine to the conserved J-encoded phenylalanine. The earlier analysis of about 590 of the donors excluded sequences that lacked an unambiguous match to a single V gene segment. An earlier analysis of 500 to 600 of the donors classified V segments as functional when productive rearrangements were above 56.7% and as segregating when the standard deviation between donors was above 5%. A statistical classification framework was built for diagnosing cytomegalovirus status from the catalog of TCR beta chain sequences. V and J gene assignment, in a later analysis, came from comparing TCR nucleotide sequences with IMGT/GENE-DB human TR gene sequences. In a later analysis, CDR3 sequences and most-parsimonious VDJ recombination scenarios were assigned using the TCRdist pipeline. In a later analysis, every TCR beta chain was defined by the combination of its CDR3 amino acid sequence and its V-gene family, and reads without a unique V-gene family were dropped. As a way to deal with suspected cross-contamination and a sequencing artifact, a later analysis dropped over 550 nucleotide sequences that were highly shared and had low generation probability. For each public chain, a later analysis derived a clonal expansion index from normalized ranks of inferred template counts within each repertoire. In a later analysis, generation probabilities were computed with a VDJ recombination model fitted to out-of-frame rearrangements, and the resulting probabilities were checked against IGoR. In a later analysis, hypergeometric tests were used to score TCR-TCR, TCR-HLA and TCR-CMV co-occurrence, with a repertoire-size bias correction applied to TCR pairs. In a later analysis, false discovery rates were estimated by permuting HLA or CMV assignments 20 times. A later analysis grouped co-occurring TCRs with DBSCAN, adding TCRdist sequence similarity when clustering within HLA-allele-positive subsets. Co-occurrence clustering excluded repertoires with fewer than 30,000 or more than 120,000 public chains, plus five with anomalous nucleotide sharing. The clones in this table, taken by TCRdb from immuneACCESS, are in-frame only. Not every clone is retained; where verified, under half of the shortfall comes from an unresolved V gene, and the cause of the rest is unknown. The D gene and trimming were derived from the DNA, and the V and J assignments and clone size from that table. Counted in this sample were some 200,000 clones; nearly 80% of them appeared once. Together, the top ten hold less than 3.5% of the sample.

This specimen belongs to a study of cytomegalovirus exposure and HLA in healthy donors (dated by TCRdb to 2017 to 2019). For the wider study: In an earlier analysis of some 610 of the donors, 276 Gb of sequence data and just under 120 million unique TCR beta sequences from about 179 million T cells were reported. About 300 gigabases of sequencing data and approximately 84 million unique TCR sequences were included in an early release covering roughly 600 HLA-typed donors. Of the roughly 410 genotyped donors, 80% to 90% were placed in the genetic ancestry cluster associated with self-reported Caucasian donors. The aim of the study was to test whether cataloging public T cell receptors could identify signatures of past pathogen exposure. The T cell repertoires of under 750 subjects were profiled by immunosequencing and related to cytomegalovirus serostatus. Besides the first cohort of about 730 subjects, a separate validation cohort made up of over 100 different subjects was used. To predict cytomegalovirus infection status, the study combined high-throughput TCR immunosequencing, statistical association of individual TCRs with disease status, and machine learning. A later analysis re-analyzed previously published TCR beta repertoires from roughly 630 donors and added high-resolution HLA genotyping to study TCR occurrence patterns. The later analysis used no new phenotypic data to find candidate immune exposures, relying instead on TCR beta sequences and their occurrence across donors. To decide whether each TCR beta V gene segment behaved as functional or pseudogenic, an earlier analysis of 587 of the donors relied on high-throughput TCR beta sequencing. Donor age, sex, ethnicity and CMV serostatus were compiled together with the repertoire data. Genome-wide SNP genotypes for about three fifths of the roughly 670 donors were used in a later genetic analysis, which treated that subset as a discovery cohort. Every repertoire in the discovery cohort had been generated on one and the same sequencing platform. HLA typing included class I and class II loci at four-digit resolution. Typing coverage differed by locus: A, B, C, DRB1 and DQB1 were typed in roughly 620-640 donors, DQA1 in 500 to 550, DPA1 in nearly 610, and DPB1 in 472. Because of strong linkage in the cohort, roughly five DR-DQ haplotypes were treated as single units for association and clustering. Among about 360 genotyped donors of the cohort, an average of about 240,000 unique TCR beta nucleotide sequences were sequenced per donor, around a sixth of them non-productive. Here is what the overall study found, with its caveats: A cluster of highly shared sequence variants was judged likely to be a technical artifact of the sequencing pipeline. In vitro tests confirmed that a few of the cytomegalovirus-associated TCR beta chains recognize cytomegalovirus antigens. The study listed approximately 160 TCR beta chains as associated with cytomegalovirus. An earlier analysis of some 590 of the donors showed that most TCR beta V segments appeared in productive rearrangements either about 87% or about 30% of the time, which broadly matched IMGT annotations. A further reported finding was that TCR beta sequences accurately predicted the HLA-A and HLA-B alleles for most subjects in the first cohort. The classifier was reported to diagnose cytomegalovirus status with high specificity and sensitivity in both the original cohort and the validation cohort. A later genetic analysis associated a missense DCLRE1C variant with V-gene and J-gene trimming of TCR beta chains, and an independent cohort replicated the association. A later analysis found that most CMV-associated TCR beta chains appeared HLA-restricted, with HLA associations seemingly driven largely by CMV exposure. Some IMGT-functional V segments, including TRBV6-2 and TRBV6-3, could not be distinguished by the 87-base-pair reads and were therefore excluded. According to a later genetic analysis, donors in an Asian-associated ancestry cluster had fewer N-insertions in productive TCRs than the approximately 670-donor mean. It was suggested by the authors that the approach could potentially be generalized to other disease states and immunological phenotypes. The only immune exposure information available for the cohort was CMV serostatus. Roughly uniform sequencing depth across donors was assumed in presence/absence analyses, although this assumption may not hold. HLA typing was unavailable for some donors at each locus, so association tests used only the typed subset. In a later analysis, the rate of TCR association differed among HLA loci, with DRB1 alleles having the most associated TCRs and HLA-C alleles having the fewest. Correlated functional status among segregating V segments might reflect linkage disequilibrium, but an unknown experimental factor could not be ruled out. In a later analysis, HLA-associated TCR beta chains were found to be more clonally expanded and to have lower generation probabilities than equally common non-associated chains. This cohort had only TCR beta chains sequenced, and the lack of alpha or paired-chain data limited which features could be detected. The earlier analysis of about 600 of the donors excluded about 16 rarely observed V segments, including chromosome 9 orphons, because counts were too low. In a later analysis, several top co-occurrence clusters were reported to appear linked to parvovirus B19, influenza, CMV and Epstein-Barr virus. At a false discovery rate of 0.05, a later analysis linked about 17,000 TCR beta sequences to specific HLA alleles. Across donors, most TCR sequences were observed very rarely, whereas some public TCRs were present in many individuals. Assigning TCR associations to individual alleles was difficult when HLA alleles, especially DR and DQ, strongly co-occurred.

In total, just over 650 healthy bone marrow donors made up the cohort. At the time of sampling, every cohort member was nominally healthy, though immune exposures that went unrecorded were likely present. The donor tested CMV seronegative, placing the donor among the approximately 400 seronegative members of the cohort. Every donor gave a peripheral blood sample, and the peripheral blood mononuclear cells from that sample were used for TCR beta sequencing. Genomic DNA extraction from the blood cell samples was performed with the Qiagen DNeasy Blood Extraction Kit. This sequence originates from a female donor in good health and CMV-seronegative. Sequenced: PBMCs. The V and J genes are TRBV4-1 and TRBJ2-3; the D gene cannot be named for sure. CDR3 region: CASSQGGVGTDTQYF. The nucleotides read TGCGCCAGCAGCCAAGGAGGAGTAGGTACAGATACGCAGTATTTT.